This passage covers 4 T cell receptor beta chains from one sample sequenced in a study of blood T cell repertoires in COVID-19. The assay was immunoSEQ multiplex PCR, and TCRdb's table has in-frame clones only and misses some. Here the sample spans hundreds of thousands of clones, around 84% being singletons. Sequencing was done on a sample of PBMCs or T cells enriched from blood (not recorded which). The receptors were sampled from a woman between 45 and 65 years old who had recovered from COVID-19.

The DNA of the CDR3 is TGTGCCAGCGCGGGACTAGCGGTACAAGAGACCCAGTACTTC. This encodes CASAGLAVQETQYF. This chain connects TRBV2 to TRBJ2-5; 11 bases are shared with TRBD2. This CDR3 spans 14 amino acids. Germline V lookup: CDR1 SNHLY, CDR2 FYNNEI. Trimming removed 8 bases from V and 2 bases from J; junction bases left unmatched: 4. The full variable domain, completed using reference TRBV2 and TRBJ2-5, is EPEVTQTPSHQVTQMGQEVILRCVPISNHLYFYWYRQILGQKVEFLVSFYNNEISEKSEIFDDQFSVERPDGSNFTLKIRSTKLEDSAMYFCASAGLAVQETQYFGPGTRLLVL.

V gene TRBV5-1 combines with J gene TRBJ1-5; 7 positions agree with TRBD1. This CDR3 is built from 14 residues. Trimming removed 4 bases from V and 0 bases from J; junction bases left unmatched: 1. Germline assignment: CDR1 SGHRS and CDR2 YFSETQ. This CDR3 is CASSAGGSNQPQHF. DNA of the CDR3: TGCGCCAGCAGCGCAGGGGGTAGCAATCAGCCCCAGCATTTT. The variable domain in full, completed from reference TRBV5-1 and TRBJ1-5, reads KAGVTQTPRYLIKTRGQQVTLSCSPISGHRSVSWYQQTPGQGLQFLFEYFSETQRNKGNFPGRFSGRQFSNSRSEMNVSTLELGDSALYLCASSAGGSNQPQHFGDGTRLSIL.

The CDR3 sequence: CASSYGRQGGSDGYTF. Written as DNA, the CDR3 is TGTGCCAGCAGTTACGGGAGACAGGGCGGGTCAGATGGCTACACCTTC. The chain has TRBV6-5 and TRBJ1-2, with 7 nucleotides matching TRBD1. This CDR3 region has 16 residues. V trimming: 2 bases; J trimming: 6 bases; junction bases outside the gene matches: 12. Germline CDR1 reads MNHEY; CDR2 reads SVGAGI.

This clone was recorded only once. The rearrangement joins TRBV11-2 to TRBJ2-1; TRBD2 aligns across 9 bases. V dropped 4 bases and J dropped 12; count of bases not matched to a gene: 19. Germline V gene data show CDR1 as SGHAT and CDR2 as FQNNGV. The CDR3 loop spans 17 amino acids. The CDR3 nucleotides read TGTGCCAGCAGCTCACTTTCAATACTAGCGGGCATAGTCGGGCAGTTCTTC. This gives the protein CASSSLSILAGIVGQFF.